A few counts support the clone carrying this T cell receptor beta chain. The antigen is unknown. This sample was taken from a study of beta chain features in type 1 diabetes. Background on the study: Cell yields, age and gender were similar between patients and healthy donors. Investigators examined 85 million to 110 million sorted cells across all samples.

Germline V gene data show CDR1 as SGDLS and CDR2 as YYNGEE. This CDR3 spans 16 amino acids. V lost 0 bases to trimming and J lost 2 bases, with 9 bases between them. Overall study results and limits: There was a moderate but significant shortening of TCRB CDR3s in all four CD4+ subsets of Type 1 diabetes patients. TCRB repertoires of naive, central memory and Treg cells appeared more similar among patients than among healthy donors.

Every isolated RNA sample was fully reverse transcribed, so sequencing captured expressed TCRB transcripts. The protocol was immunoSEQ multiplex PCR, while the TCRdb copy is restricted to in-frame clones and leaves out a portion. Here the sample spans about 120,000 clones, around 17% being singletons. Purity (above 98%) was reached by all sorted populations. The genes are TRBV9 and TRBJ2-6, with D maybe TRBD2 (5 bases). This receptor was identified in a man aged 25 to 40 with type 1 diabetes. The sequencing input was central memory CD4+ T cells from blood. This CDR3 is CASSVAPGAGANVLTF. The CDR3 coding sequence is TGTGCCAGCAGCGTAGCGCCCGGGGCTGGGGCCAACGTCCTGACTTTC.